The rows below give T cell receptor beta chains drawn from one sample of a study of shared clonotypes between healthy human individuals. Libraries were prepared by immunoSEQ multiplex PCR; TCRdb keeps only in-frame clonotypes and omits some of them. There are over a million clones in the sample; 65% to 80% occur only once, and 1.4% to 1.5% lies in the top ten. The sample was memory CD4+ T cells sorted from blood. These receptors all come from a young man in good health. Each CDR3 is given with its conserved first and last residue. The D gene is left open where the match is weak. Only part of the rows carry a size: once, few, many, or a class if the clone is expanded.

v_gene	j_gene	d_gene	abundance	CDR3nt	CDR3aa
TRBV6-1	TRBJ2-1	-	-	TGTGCCAGCAGTGAAGATACTCGGAATGAGCAGTTCTTC	CASSEDTRNEQFF
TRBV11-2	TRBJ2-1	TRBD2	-	TGTGCCAGCAGCCATAGCGGGGGAAATGAGCAGTTCTTC	CASSHSGGNEQFF
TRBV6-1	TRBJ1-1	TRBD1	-	TGTGCCAGCAGCGGCTTACAGGGGTTTTACGAAGCTTTCTTT	CASSGLQGFYEAFF
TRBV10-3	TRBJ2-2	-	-	TGTGCCATCAGTGAGTCCTTGACCCCCGGGGAGCTGTTTTTT	CAISESLTPGELFF
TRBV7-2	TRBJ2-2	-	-	TGTGCCAGCAGCTTAGTCTCTTCGGCCGGGGAGCTGTTTTTT	CASSLVSSAGELFF
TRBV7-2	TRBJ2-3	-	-	TGTGCCAGCAGCTGGATGGGGGATGCGCAGTATTTT	CASSWMGDAQYF
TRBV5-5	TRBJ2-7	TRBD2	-	TGTGCCAGCAGCCCGGGACTAGCGGGGGCGTTCTCCTACGAGCAGTACTTC	CASSPGLAGAFSYEQYF
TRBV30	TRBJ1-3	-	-	TGTGCCTGGGCGATATCCTCTGGAAACACCATATATTTT	CAWAISSGNTIYF
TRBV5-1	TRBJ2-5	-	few	TGCGCCAGCAGCTTGGCTCCGTCCTTCCAAGAGACCCAGTACTTC	CASSLAPSFQETQYF
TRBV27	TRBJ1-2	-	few	TGTGCCAGCAGTTACAAACCAAGGGGTACGCAGGCCTATGGCTACACCTTC	CASSYKPRGTQAYGYTF
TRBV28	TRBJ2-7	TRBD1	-	TGTGCCAGCAGTAGGACAGGGGCCTACGAGCAGTACTTC	CASSRTGAYEQYF
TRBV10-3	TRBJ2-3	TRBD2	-	TGTGCCATCAGTGAGAGGGCTAGCGGTAGCACAGATACGCAGTATTTT	CAISERASGSTDTQYF
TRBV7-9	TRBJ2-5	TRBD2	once	TGTGCCAGCAGCTATCTCGGGGGGGGAATGGAGACCCAGTACTTC	CASSYLGGGMETQYF
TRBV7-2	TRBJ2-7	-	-	TGTGCCAGCAGCCCCCCCGGGATTTACGACGAGCAGTACTTC	CASSPPGIYDEQYF
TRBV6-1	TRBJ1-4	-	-	TGTGCCAGCAGTGACGGGGGGGGGATAGCTAATGAAAAACTGTTTTTT	CASSDGGGIANEKLFF
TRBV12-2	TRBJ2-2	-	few	TGTGCAAGTCGCTTCGGCGGGTGGACCGGGGAGCTGTTTTTT	CASRFGGWTGELFF
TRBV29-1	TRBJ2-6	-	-	TGCAGCGTTGAGGGGGCGTCAAGGTCTGGGGCCAACGTCCTGACTTTC	CSVEGASRSGANVLTF
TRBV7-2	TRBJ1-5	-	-	TGTGCCAGCAGCTTTGGGCCGAGTGGTCAGCCCCAGCATTTT	CASSFGPSGQPQHF
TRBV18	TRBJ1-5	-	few	TGTGCCAGCTCAACTTCAGGGCTGAATCAGCCCCAGCATTTT	CASSTSGLNQPQHF
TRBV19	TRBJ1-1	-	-	TGTGCCAGTGAACACGGGATCCGTGGCCCTCACACTGAAGCTTTCTTT	CASEHGIRGPHTEAFF
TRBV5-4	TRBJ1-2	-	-	TGTGCCAGCAGCTTGGCAGATCGGGGCGATAACTATGGCTACACCTTC	CASSLADRGDNYGYTF
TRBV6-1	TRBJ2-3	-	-	TGTGCCAGCAGTGCTCAGCTTCTTGCAGATACGCAGTATTTT	CASSAQLLADTQYF
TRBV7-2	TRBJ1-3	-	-	TGTGCCAGCAGTCATGACAGCGCATCTGGAAACACCATATATTTT	CASSHDSASGNTIYF
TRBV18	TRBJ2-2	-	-	TGTGCCAGCTCACCAGGGGTCGCCGCAAACACCGGGGAGCTGTTTTTT	CASSPGVAANTGELFF
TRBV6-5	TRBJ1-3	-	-	TGTGCCAGCAGTTACAGGGGAGACTCTGGAAACACCATATATTTT	CASSYRGDSGNTIYF
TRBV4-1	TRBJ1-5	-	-	TGCGCCAGCAGCCAAGATGAGACAGTGCCTCGGGCCCAGCATTTT	CASSQDETVPRAQHF
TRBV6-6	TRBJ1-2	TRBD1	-	TGTGCCAGCAGAGGGACAGACTATGGCTACACCTTC	CASRGTDYGYTF